The sequence of this TCR beta chain was determined in a study of cytomegalovirus exposure and HLA in healthy donors. 13 Jbeta primers and 60 Vbeta primers were used for the PCR. The assay was immunoSEQ multiplex PCR, and TCRdb's table has in-frame clones only and misses some. This sample has approximately 100,000 clones; under 90% occur once, and the top ten carry 2.2%. The J segment lost 1 base and the V segment lost 3 bases, leaving 4 bases of the junction unmatched. The CDR3 has 16 residues. CDR1 is SGHDT and CDR2 is YYEEEE in the germline V gene. The source is a woman younger than 45 in good health and CMV-seronegative. The material sequenced was PBMCs. This sequence joins TRBV5-6 and TRBJ2-1; 10 bases match TRBD2. CDR3 loop: CASSSWTSGSYNEQFF. In DNA form, the CDR3 reads TGTGCCAGCAGCTCCTGGACTAGCGGATCCTACAATGAGCAGTTCTTC.